This TCR beta chain was captured by sequencing in a study of blood T cell repertoires in COVID-19. Study summary: Collection of acute and convalescent COVID-19 samples took place in the United States, Italy and Spain. PBMCs, B-cell-depleted T cells, or T cells were the source of the cDNA or gDNA that made up the material.

The length of the CDR3 is 15 residues. Germline V gene lookup returns CDR1 SGHTA and CDR2 FQGNSA. Trimming at V came to 3 bases and at J to 1 base, leaving 3 bases not matched to a gene. Authors' data handling: The assay estimated nucleated cells by amplifying reference gene primers. The protocol was immunoSEQ multiplex PCR, while the TCRdb copy is restricted to in-frame clones and leaves out a portion. The D gene and trimming were derived from the DNA, and the V and J assignments and clone size from that table. The sample contains roughly 250,000 clones, around 82% of which appear only once. The sample comprised peripheral blood. The chain links TRBV7-2 to TRBJ1-5; 7 bases match TRBD1. This sequence originates from a human donor in a cohort sampled during active COVID-19. The CDR3 DNA reads as TGTGCCAGCAGCTTCGACAGGGCAAGCAATCAGCCCCAGCATTTT. Its translation: CASSFDRASNQPQHF.